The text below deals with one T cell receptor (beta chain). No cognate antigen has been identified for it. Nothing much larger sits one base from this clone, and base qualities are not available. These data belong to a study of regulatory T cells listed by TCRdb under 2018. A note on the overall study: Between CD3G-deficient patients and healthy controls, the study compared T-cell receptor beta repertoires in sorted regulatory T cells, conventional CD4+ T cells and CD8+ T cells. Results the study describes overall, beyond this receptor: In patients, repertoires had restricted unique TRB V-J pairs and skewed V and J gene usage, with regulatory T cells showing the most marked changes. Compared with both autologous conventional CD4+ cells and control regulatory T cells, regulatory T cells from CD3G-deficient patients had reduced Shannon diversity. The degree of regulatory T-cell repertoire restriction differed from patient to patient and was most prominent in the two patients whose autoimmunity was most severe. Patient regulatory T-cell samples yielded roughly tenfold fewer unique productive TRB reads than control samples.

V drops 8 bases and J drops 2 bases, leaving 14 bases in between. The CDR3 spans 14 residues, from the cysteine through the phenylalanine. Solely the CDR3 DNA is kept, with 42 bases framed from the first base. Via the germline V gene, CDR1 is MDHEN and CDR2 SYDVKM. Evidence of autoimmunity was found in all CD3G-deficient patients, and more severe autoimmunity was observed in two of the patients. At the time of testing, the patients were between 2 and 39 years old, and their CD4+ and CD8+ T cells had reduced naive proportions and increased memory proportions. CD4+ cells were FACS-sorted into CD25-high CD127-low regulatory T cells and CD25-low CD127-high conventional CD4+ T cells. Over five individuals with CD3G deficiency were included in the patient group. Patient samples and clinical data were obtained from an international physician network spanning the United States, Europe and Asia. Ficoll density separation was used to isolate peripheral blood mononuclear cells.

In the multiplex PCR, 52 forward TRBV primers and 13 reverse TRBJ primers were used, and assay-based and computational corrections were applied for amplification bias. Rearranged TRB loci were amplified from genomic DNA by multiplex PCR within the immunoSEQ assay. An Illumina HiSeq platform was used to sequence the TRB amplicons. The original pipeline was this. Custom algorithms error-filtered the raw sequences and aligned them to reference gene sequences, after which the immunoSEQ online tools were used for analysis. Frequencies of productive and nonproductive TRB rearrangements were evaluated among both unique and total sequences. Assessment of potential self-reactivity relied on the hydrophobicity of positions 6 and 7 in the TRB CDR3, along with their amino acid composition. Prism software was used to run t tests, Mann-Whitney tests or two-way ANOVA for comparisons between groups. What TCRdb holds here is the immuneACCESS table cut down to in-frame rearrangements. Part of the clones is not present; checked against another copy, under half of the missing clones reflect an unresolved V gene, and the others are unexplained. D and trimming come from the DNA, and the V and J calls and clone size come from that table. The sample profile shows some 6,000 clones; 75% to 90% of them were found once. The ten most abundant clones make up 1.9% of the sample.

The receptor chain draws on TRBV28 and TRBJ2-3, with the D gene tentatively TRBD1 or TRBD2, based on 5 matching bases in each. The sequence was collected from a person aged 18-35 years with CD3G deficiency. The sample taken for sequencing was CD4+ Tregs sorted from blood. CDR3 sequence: CASAKRGFTDTQYF. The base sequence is TGTGCCAGCGCAAAGAGGGGTTTCACAGATACGCAGTATTTT.